This TCR beta chain was sequenced in a study of OX40 agonist ivuxolimab in advanced cancers. Study-level background: The costimulatory receptor OX40 (CD134) was targeted by ivuxolimab, a fully human IgG2 agonistic monoclonal antibody. Intravenous ivuxolimab was administered to patients every 2 weeks at six dose levels: 0.01, 0.1, 0.3, 1.5, 3 and 10 mg/kg. Of the roughly 52 patients in dose escalation, some 20 had hepatocellular carcinoma, some 15 had melanoma, 9 had renal cell carcinoma and 9 had head and neck cancer. In the dose-escalation cohort, 82.7% of patients were male, and the mean age was roughly 60 years, with a range of about 20 to 90. Patients were allowed to have had prior anti-PD-1, anti-PD-L1 or anti-CTLA-4 therapy, and 40% of the dose-escalation patients had been treated with checkpoint inhibitors. Partial responses were achieved by three dose-escalation patients, of whom one had hepatocellular carcinoma and two had cutaneous melanoma. Peripheral TCRbeta sequencing was intended to test whether TCR sequence diversity was altered and clonal T-cell expansion was caused by ivuxolimab. The paper reports the monotherapy dose-escalation portion (N of about 51 patients) of the phase I ivuxolimab trial.

Genomic DNA was extracted from sorted cells for sequencing of the TCRbeta CDR3 region. The immunoSEQ Assay was used to sequence the TCRbeta CDR3 regions. Drawn from immuneACCESS, this table holds only the in-frame rearrangements with V and J called that TCRdb kept. Clones are partly lost; checked studies trace under half to an unresolved V gene and leave the rest unexplained. The sample table lists 18,000 or so clones, 55% to 75% of them with a count of one. Of the sample, approximately 22% falls within the top ten clones. To note about this clone: No antigen is known for it. No base-level quality is on record; no much larger clone is a single base apart.

The trial excluded patients who had a history of autoimmune disease or were on systemic immunosuppression. Peripheral blood for TCR sequencing was drawn from every dose cohort at baseline, at cycle 4 day 1 and at cycle 7 day 1. The samples were drawn from a first-in-human, open-label, multicenter phase I dose-escalation trial of ivuxolimab. Adults with locally advanced or metastatic melanoma, renal cell, hepatocellular, or head and neck squamous cell carcinoma were enrolled in the trial. Before TCR sequencing, CD4+ T cells and CD8+ T cells were sorted from peripheral blood as separate populations. General study outcomes and caveats: Antigen specificity was not determined for the clonally expanded peripheral T cells. Low levels of normalized T-cell clonal expansion were also seen in some nonresponding patients. After ivuxolimab, expanded clones were on average more numerous among CD8+ T cells than among CD4+ T cells. Clonal expansion of both CD4+ and CD8+ blood T cells was observed from baseline to week 6 at doses 0.1 to 3.0 mg/kg. In the 0.1-3.0 mg/kg groups, partial responders were among the patients with the lowest normalized peripheral clonal expansion, particularly in CD8+ T cells.

Relative to germline, V is 0 bases shorter and J is 4 bases shorter, with 10 bases between their ends. The CDR3 covers 16 residues, taking in both the cysteine and the phenylalanine. Only the CDR3 portion is preserved as DNA: 48 bases, with reading frame beginning at the first base. Per the germline V gene, LGHNA is the CDR1 and YSLEER is the CDR2. The sequence came from an adult with an advanced solid tumor such as melanoma, head and neck, liver or kidney cancer. The source was CD4+ or CD8+ T cells sorted from blood, collected in a trial of the OX40 agonist ivuxolimab. In this chain, TRBV4-3 is recombined with TRBJ2-6; a confident D gene designation cannot be given. The CDR3 region: CASSQDISSGANVLTF. The sequenced DNA is TGCGCCAGCAGCCAAGATATATCTTCCGGGGCCAACGTCCTGACTTTC.